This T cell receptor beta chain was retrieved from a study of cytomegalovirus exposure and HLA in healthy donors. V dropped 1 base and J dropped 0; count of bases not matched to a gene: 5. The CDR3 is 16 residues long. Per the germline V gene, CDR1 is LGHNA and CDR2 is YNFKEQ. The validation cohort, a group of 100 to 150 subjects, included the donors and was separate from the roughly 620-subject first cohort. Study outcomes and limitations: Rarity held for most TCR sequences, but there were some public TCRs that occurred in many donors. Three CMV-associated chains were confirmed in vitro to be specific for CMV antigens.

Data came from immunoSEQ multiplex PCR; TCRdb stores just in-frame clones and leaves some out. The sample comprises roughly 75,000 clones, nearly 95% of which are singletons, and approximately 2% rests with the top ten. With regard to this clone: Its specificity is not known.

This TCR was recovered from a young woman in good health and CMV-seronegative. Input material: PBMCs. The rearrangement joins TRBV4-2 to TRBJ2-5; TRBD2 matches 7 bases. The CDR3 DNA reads TGTGCCAGCAGCCAAGTACGGGGGGACTACCAAGAGACCCAGTACTTC. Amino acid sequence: CASSQVRGDYQETQYF.